Given below is one T cell receptor beta chain in context. This receptor's antigen is unknown. No base quality values were provided; no much bigger clone lies one nucleotide off. The cohort was made up of 500 to 850 healthy bone marrow donors. All cohort members were sampled while nominally healthy, although unrecorded immune exposures were likely present. The donor tested CMV seronegative, placing the donor among the 300 to 450 seronegative members of the cohort. Each donor provided a peripheral blood sample, and peripheral blood mononuclear cells were used for TCR beta sequencing. The Qiagen DNeasy Blood Extraction Kit was used to extract genomic DNA from the blood cell samples. The library was produced with the immunoSEQ multiplex PCR assay. For the multiplex PCR, a mixture combining 60 forward primers for TCR Vbeta segments and 13 reverse primers for TCR Jbeta segments was used. The CDR3 region of rearranged TCR beta genes was amplified from genomic DNA with a multiplex PCR assay. The Illumina HiSeq System was used to sequence the amplified TCR beta libraries as 87-base-pair reads. In the source study's methods: A later analysis counted around 72 million unique TCR beta chains across the 666 repertoires, and 10 million to 12 million of these chains were shared by at least two donors. Raw reads were error-corrected and collapsed into unique sequences by a nearest-neighbor algorithm in which closely related sequences were merged to remove PCR and sequencing errors. Alignment of CDR3 sequences to IMGT reference sequences was used to assign V, D and J gene segments. For a sequence to be retained, a match of at least six nucleotides to both a V gene segment and a J gene segment was required. A rearrangement counted as productive if the CDR3 had no stop codons and remained in frame with V and J, and every other rearrangement counted as non-productive. Following IMGT convention, CDR3 was defined as the stretch from the second conserved V-encoded cysteine to the conserved J-encoded phenylalanine. The earlier analysis of 500 to 650 of the donors excluded any sequence lacking an unambiguous match to a single V gene segment. In an earlier analysis of around 600 of the donors, V segments were called functional above 56.7% productive rearrangements and were called segregating when the between-donor standard deviation exceeded 5%. To diagnose cytomegalovirus status from the catalog of TCR beta chain sequences, a statistical classification framework was built. In a later analysis, TCR nucleotide sequences were compared against IMGT/GENE-DB human TR gene sequences so that V and J genes could be assigned. In a later analysis, CDR3 sequences and most-parsimonious VDJ recombination scenarios were assigned using the TCRdist pipeline. In a later analysis, each TCR beta chain was defined by its CDR3 amino acid sequence together with its V-gene family, and reads lacking a unique V-gene family were excluded. A later analysis removed nearly 600 highly shared, low-generation-probability nucleotide sequences to deal with suspected cross-contamination and a sequencing artifact. A later analysis calculated a clonal expansion index for each public chain from normalized within-repertoire ranks of inferred template counts. Generation probabilities in a later analysis came from a VDJ recombination model fitted to out-of-frame rearrangements, and those results were checked against IGoR. Hypergeometric tests were used in a later analysis to score TCR-TCR, TCR-HLA and TCR-CMV co-occurrence, with a repertoire-size bias correction applied to the TCR pairs. A later analysis estimated false discovery rates by permuting HLA or CMV assignments 20 times. In a later analysis, co-occurring TCRs were grouped using DBSCAN, and TCRdist sequence similarity was added for clustering within HLA-allele-positive subsets. Repertoires with fewer than 30,000 or more than 120,000 public chains, plus five repertoires with anomalous nucleotide sharing, were excluded from co-occurrence clustering. The table comes from immuneACCESS by way of TCRdb, which keeps in-frame sequences with V and J called. Part of the clones is missing from these tables; in studies checked, under half for an unresolved V gene and the rest for unknown reasons. The V and J calls and clone size were taken over from that table, and D and trimming were inferred from the DNA. This sample has about 170,000 clones in its table, and over 70% of those were observed once. Roughly 1.2% of the sample belongs to the ten largest clones.

The data were obtained in a study of cytomegalovirus exposure and HLA in healthy donors (dated by TCRdb to 2017 to 2019). Study-level background: An earlier analysis of roughly 630 of the donors reported 276 Gb of sequence data and 117 million unique TCR beta sequences from about 179 million T cells. An early release covering roughly 640 HLA-typed donors comprised approximately 300 gigabases of sequencing data and roughly 86 million unique TCR sequences. Of the roughly 400 genotyped donors, around 81% fell in the genetic ancestry cluster associated with self-reported Caucasian donors. The study aimed to test whether cataloging public T cell receptors could reveal signatures of past pathogen exposure. The T cell repertoires of about 700 subjects were profiled by immunosequencing and related to cytomegalovirus serostatus. Along with the roughly 710-subject first cohort, a separate validation cohort of over a hundred different subjects was used. The study combined high-throughput TCR immunosequencing, statistical association of individual TCRs with disease status, and machine learning to predict cytomegalovirus infection status. In a later analysis, previously published TCR beta repertoires from about 640 donors were re-analyzed and high-resolution HLA genotyping was added so that TCR occurrence patterns could be studied. Rather than using new phenotypic data, the later analysis identified candidate immune exposures from TCR beta sequences and from how often those sequences occurred across donors. An earlier analysis of 587 of the donors applied high-throughput TCR beta sequencing to assess whether each TCR beta V gene segment acted as functional or pseudogenic. Donor age, sex, ethnicity and CMV serostatus were collected together with the repertoire data. A later genetic analysis used genome-wide SNP genotypes for about 60% of the roughly 670 donors, treating that subset as a discovery cohort. All discovery cohort repertoires had been generated on a single sequencing platform. Class I and class II HLA loci were covered by the typing at four-digit resolution. Typing coverage varied by locus: about 629-640 donors for A, B, C, DRB1 and DQB1; 500 to 550 for DQA1; 606 for DPA1; more than 450 for DPB1. Several DR-DQ haplotypes were treated as single units for association and clustering because of strong linkage in the cohort. Among about 400 genotyped donors of the cohort, an average of roughly 230,000 unique TCR beta nucleotide sequences was sequenced per donor, of which approximately 18% were non-productive. Results the study describes overall, beyond this receptor: Because counts were too low, seventeen rarely observed V segments, including chromosome 9 orphons, were excluded from the earlier analysis of some 540 of the donors. In a later analysis, HLA-associated TCR beta chains showed more clonal expansion and lower generation probabilities than non-associated chains that were equally common. According to a later analysis, TCR association rates differed among HLA loci, with DRB1 alleles showing the most associated TCRs and HLA-C alleles showing the fewest. The sequencing pipeline was judged likely to have produced a cluster of highly shared sequence variants as a technical artifact. A further reported finding was that TCR beta sequences accurately predicted the HLA-A and HLA-B alleles for most subjects in the first cohort. According to a later genetic analysis, donors in an Asian-associated ancestry cluster had fewer N-insertions in productive TCRs than the roughly 670-donor mean. When HLA alleles, especially DR and DQ, strongly co-occurred, TCR associations were difficult to assign to individual alleles. Specific HLA alleles were associated with 15,000 to 20,000 TCR beta sequences at a false discovery rate of 0.05 in a later analysis. In vitro tests confirmed that three of the cytomegalovirus-associated TCR beta chains recognize cytomegalovirus antigens. The classifier was reported to diagnose cytomegalovirus status with high specificity and sensitivity in both the original cohort and the validation cohort. It was suggested by the authors that the approach could potentially be generalized to other disease states and immunological phenotypes. According to a later analysis, parvovirus B19, influenza, CMV and Epstein-Barr virus appeared linked to several top co-occurrence clusters. The only immune exposure information available for the cohort was CMV serostatus. Most CMV-associated TCR beta chains appeared to be HLA-restricted in a later analysis, and the HLA associations seemed to be driven largely by CMV exposure. Across donors, most TCR sequences were observed very rarely, whereas some public TCRs were present in many individuals. Because HLA typing was unavailable for some donors at each locus, only the typed subset was used in association tests. In an earlier analysis of more than 500 of the donors, most TCR beta V segments appeared in productive rearrangements about 87% or about 30% of the time, broadly matching IMGT annotations. The presence/absence analyses assumed that sequencing depth was roughly uniform across donors, and that assumption may not be true. This cohort had only TCR beta chains sequenced, and the lack of alpha or paired-chain data limited which features could be detected. Linkage disequilibrium might explain the correlated functional status among segregating V segments, but an unknown experimental factor could not be ruled out. V-gene and J-gene trimming of TCR beta chains was associated with a missense DCLRE1C variant in a later genetic analysis, and the association was replicated in an independent cohort. The study gave a list of under 200 TCR beta chains associated with cytomegalovirus.

Sequencing was performed on PBMCs. This receptor was obtained from a boy aged 2-9 years in good health and CMV-seronegative.

The DNA reads TGTGCCAGCTCCCCGGGCAGGGGTTCCTACAATGAGCAGTTCTTC. Its product reads: CASSPGRGSYNEQFF. Recombination linked TRBV18 to TRBJ2-7; perhaps TRBD1 is the D gene, with 6 bases matching. The DNA matches TRBJ2-1 better at its end, which makes the J call doubtful. In the germline V gene, CDR1 corresponds to KGHSH and CDR2 to LQKENI. The CDR3, cysteine through phenylalanine, is 15 amino acids long. Solely the CDR3 DNA is kept, with 45 bases framed from the first base.